These 20 T cell receptor beta chains were all obtained from the same sample, sequenced in a study of T cell responses to AZD1222 COVID-19 vaccine. Here immunoSEQ multiplex PCR was the method, and the copy in TCRdb shows in-frame clones only, minus some. Of tens of thousands of clones in the sample, 81% were seen once. This specimen was peripheral blood, taken 28 days after the second AZD1222 dose. The receptor source for this set is an adult who received the AZD1222 COVID-19 vaccine.

The rearrangement links TRBV30 to TRBJ1-3, with D perhaps TRBD1 (5 bases). V was clipped by 0 bases and J by 3 bases, with 15 bases between them. CDR3 length: 16 amino acids. Looked up from germline, CDR1 is GTSNPN and CDR2 is SVGIG (reference sequence). In nucleotides, the CDR3 is TGTGCCTGGAGTGTAAGCCCCGCAGGGTTTGGAAACACCATATATTTT. Its translation: CAWSVSPAGFGNTIYF.

This clone was found once. The gene calls are TRBV29-1 and TRBJ2-7, with TRBD2 matching 8 bases. Germline V gene data show CDR1 as SQVTM and CDR2 as ANQGSEA. The V segment lost 2 bases and the J segment 3 bases; nucleotides outside the gene matches: 3. This CDR3 region has 13 residues. CDR3 sequence: CSVEKRERYEQYF. In DNA form, the CDR3 reads TGCAGCGTTGAAAAGCGGGAGCGCTACGAGCAGTACTTC.

The rearrangement uses TRBV28 and TRBJ1-1, with D unclear. V gave up 1 base and J gave up 6 bases, with 9 bases separating them. The length of the CDR3 is 13 residues. Germline assignment: CDR1 MDHEN and CDR2 SYDVKM. The CDR3, as DNA: TGTGCCAGCAGTTTATCGGGGAAGCCTGAAGCTTTCTTT. Translated, it gives CASSLSGKPEAFF.

The chain couples TRBV12-3 or TRBV12-4 to TRBJ1-3, with unresolved D. Trimming shortened V by 3 bases and J by 8 bases, and 11 bases separated the two germline ends. This CDR3 is 13 amino acids long. CDR3 loop: CASSFTEGDTIYF. CDR3 in DNA: TGTGCCAGCAGTTTTACGGAGGGAGACACCATATATTTT.

V gene TRBV30 combines with J gene TRBJ2-3, with D tentatively TRBD2 (6 bases). The V end was cut by 4 bases, the J end by 4 bases, with 21 bases between. This CDR3 comprises 16 residues. Germline loops: CDR1 GTSNPN, CDR2 SVGIG (reference sequence). CDR3 in amino acids: CAWTAAIAATSDTQYF. CDR3 nucleotide sequence: TGTGCCTGGACAGCGGCGATAGCGGCCACCTCAGATACGCAGTATTTT.

The rearrangement uses TRBV9 and TRBJ2-2, with D uncertain. Germline-derived CDR1 and CDR2 are SGDLS and YYNGEE. The V end was cut by 0 bases, the J end by 7 bases, with 10 bases between. There are 14 residues in the CDR3. The DNA of the CDR3 is TGTGCCAGCAGCGTAGAAGGCTCCCGCGGGGAGCTGTTTTTT. Its protein product is CASSVEGSRGELFF. The entire variable domain, with the rest obtained from reference TRBV9 and TRBJ2-2, is as follows: DSGVTQTPKHLITATGQRVTLRCSPRSGDLSVYWYQQSLDQGLQFLIQYYNGEERAKGNILERFSAQQFPDLHSELNLSSLELGDSALYFCASSVEGSRGELFFGEGSRLTVL.

J is TRBJ1-1 and V is TRBV29-1; D is possibly TRBD1 (6 bases). Trimming took 6 bases from V and 5 from J, leaving 10 bases between them. The CDR3 runs 11 residues. The germline V gene has CDR1 SQVTM and CDR2 ANQGSEA. The CDR3 is CSVGGRTEAFF. In nucleotides, the CDR3 is TGCAGCGTGGGGGGGCGGACTGAAGCTTTCTTT. Drawing the rest from reference TRBV29-1 and TRBJ1-1, the complete variable domain is SAVISQKPSRDICQRGTSLTIQCQVDSQVTMMFWYRQQPGQSLTLIATANQGSEATYESGFVIDKFPISRPNLTFSTLTVSNMSPEDSSIYLCSVGGRTEAFFGQGTRLTVV.

By proportion, this clone is medium-sized. The chain employs TRBV6-1 and TRBJ2-1, with D hard to call. The CDR3 loop spans 13 amino acids. The V end was cut by 2 bases, the J end by 5 bases, with 7 bases between. Germline V gene data show CDR1 as MNHNS and CDR2 as SASEGT. CDR3 amino acids: CASSERKNNEQFF. Here the CDR3 DNA reads TGTGCCAGCAGTGAACGGAAAAACAATGAGCAGTTCTTC.

This chain links TRBV27 with TRBJ1-5, with TRBD1 matching over 7 bases. This CDR3 is built from 14 residues. From germline, CDR1 is MNHEY and CDR2 SMNVEV (reference sequence). With 3 bases clipped from V and 2 bases from J, the junction kept 1 base outside the gene matches. For the CDR3, the DNA is TGTGCCAGCAGTTTCGACAGGGGCAATCAGCCCCAGCATTTT. It yields the protein CASSFDRGNQPQHF.

In this sample, this clone turned up once. The V gene is TRBV30, the J gene TRBJ1-2; no firm D call. Trimming cost V 4 bases and J 5 bases, with 8 bases left between them. The germline CDR1 and CDR2 sequences are GTSNPN and SVGIG (reference sequence). This CDR3 spans 11 amino acids. As DNA, the CDR3 is TGTGCCTGGACGGATGCTTATGGCTACACCTTC. Translated, it gives CAWTDAYGYTF. The full variable domain, its missing parts supplied by reference TRBV30 and TRBJ1-2, is SQTIHQWPATLVQPVGSPLSLECTVEGTSNPNLYWYRQAAGRGLQLLFYSVGIGQISSEVPQNLSASRPQDRQFILSSKKLLLSDSGFYLCAWTDAYGYTFGSGTRLTVV.

The gene calls are TRBV28 and TRBJ1-3; maybe TRBD1 (6 bases). Per germline, CDR1 MDHEN and CDR2 SYDVKM. This CDR3 is 14 amino acids long. Deletions cut 6 bases from V and 4 bases from J, with 13 bases between. CDR3 sequence (DNA): TGTGCCAGCAGAAGACTGGACAGCGGAAACACCATATATTTT. This gives the protein CASRRLDSGNTIYF. The full variable domain, with the rest looked up from reference TRBV28 and TRBJ1-3, is DVKVTQSSRYLVKRTGEKVFLECVQDMDHENMFWYRQDPGLGLRLIYFSYDVKMKEKGDIPEGYSVSREKKERFSLILESASTNQTSMYLCASRRLDSGNTIYFGEGSWLTVV.

The CDR3 loop is CASSDRGITEAFF. The DNA of the CDR3 is TGTGCCAGCAGTGACAGGGGAATCACTGAAGCTTTCTTT. This sequence joins TRBV11-2 and TRBJ1-1; 8 bases line up with TRBD1. V lost 6 bases, J lost 4 bases, and 4 bases stayed unmatched. Per germline, CDR1 SGHAT and CDR2 FQNNGV. This CDR3 is 13 amino acids long.

The chain joins TRBV2 to TRBJ2-2, with D perhaps matching TRBD2 (6 bases). CDR1 SNHLY and CDR2 FYNNEI come from the germline V gene. V was pared by 5 bases and J by 5 bases, with 15 bases between. This CDR3 region has 15 residues. In DNA form, the CDR3 reads TGTGCCAGCAGTCGAGACAGCGGGCGGACCGGGGAGCTGTTTTTT. It encodes CASSRDSGRTGELFF.

The chain couples TRBV3-1 (or the pseudogene TRBV3-2) to TRBJ1-2; D unresolved. Per germline, CDR1 LGHDT and CDR2 YNNKEL (reference sequence). Trimming removed 4 bases from V and 5 bases from J, with 11 bases in between. This CDR3 has 13 residues. The CDR3 region is CASSPTSRYGYTF. The CDR3 region has the DNA TGTGCCAGCAGCCCGACAAGCCGGTATGGCTACACCTTC.

This chain uses TRBV5-5 with TRBJ2-1, with TRBD1 matching over 8 bases. CDR3 length: 15 residues. In germline, CDR1 is SGHKS, CDR2 YYEKEE (reference sequence). The ends lost 3 bases at V and 4 bases at J; junction bases unmatched: 6. CDR3 sequence (DNA): TGTGCCAGCAGCTCCCTGGGGACAGGTTACAATGAGCAGTTCTTC. It is translated as CASSSLGTGYNEQFF.

Here the CDR3 DNA reads TGCGCCAGCAGCTCCCTTAAGGAGGTCCCCGGGGAGCTGTTTTTT. Translated, it gives CASSSLKEVPGELFF. This chain links TRBV5-1 with TRBJ2-2; maybe TRBD2 (5 bases). Germline lookup yields CDR1 SGHRS and CDR2 YFSETQ. This CDR3 has 15 residues. The V end lost 3 bases, the J end lost 6 bases, and 15 bases lay between the germline ends.

The chain joins TRBV6-5 to TRBJ2-7; D may correspond to TRBD1 or TRBD2 (5 bases each). This CDR3 comprises 16 residues. The germline V gene encodes CDR1 MNHEY and CDR2 SVGAGI. Between the trimmed V and J ends, which lost 2 bases and 2 bases, there was a span of 16 bases. In nucleotides, the CDR3 is TGTGCCAGCAGTTACGAGTTTCCCGGGACGGCCTACGAGCAGTACTTC. Translation: CASSYEFPGTAYEQYF.

The gene calls are TRBV30 and TRBJ1-3; 7 positions match TRBD1. Germline CDR1 GTSNPN, CDR2 SVGIG (reference sequence). V lost 2 bases to trimming and J lost 0 bases; unmatched junction nucleotides: 10. The CDR3 covers 17 residues. The CDR3, as DNA: TGTGCCTGGAGTCCAACGGACAGGTCGGGCTCTGGAAACACCATATATTTT. Amino acids: CAWSPTDRSGSGNTIYF.

This clone has more than one count but fewer than ten. V usage is TRBV6-2 or TRBV6-3 and J usage is TRBJ2-1; possibly TRBD1 for D (6 bases). The CDR3 length is 14 residues. V was clipped by 6 bases and J by 3 bases, with 12 bases between them. The germline CDR1 and CDR2 sequences are MNHEY and SVGEGT. This chain's CDR3 is CASSRDTNYNEQFF. The DNA of the CDR3 is TGTGCCAGCAGCCGGGACACGAACTACAATGAGCAGTTCTTC.

This chain connects TRBV5-1 to TRBJ2-7, with 7 bases lining up with TRBD1. The CDR3 runs 14 residues. Germline assignment: CDR1 SGHRS and CDR2 YFSETQ. Trimming cost V 4 bases and J 9 bases; bases outside gene matches: 13. The CDR3 coding sequence is TGCGCCAGCAGCCCGGGACAGAGGGATACGGTGCAGTACTTC. It translates to CASSPGQRDTVQYF.